A single sample gave rise to the 4 T cell receptor beta chains below, sequenced in a study of OX40 agonist ivuxolimab in advanced cancers. Sequencing was performed with immunoSEQ multiplex PCR; in TCRdb, only in-frame clones are kept and a portion is missing. The repertoire consists of roughly 42,000 clones, with under 95% occurring once and the leading ten covering about 15%. The sequences come from CD4+ or CD8+ T cells sorted from blood, collected in a trial of the OX40 agonist ivuxolimab. These receptors all stem from an adult with an advanced solid tumor such as melanoma, head and neck, liver or kidney cancer.

The chain recombines TRBV28 with TRBJ1-1, with D perhaps TRBD1 (6 bases). This CDR3 region has 13 residues. Germline V CDR1 and CDR2: MDHEN, SYDVKM. The germline V and J ends were trimmed by 3 bases and 1 base, with 6 bases remaining between them. CDR3 residues: CASSFRGNTEAFF. As DNA, the CDR3 is TGTGCCAGCAGTTTCAGGGGGAACACTGAAGCTTTCTTT. The full variable domain, with the rest looked up from reference TRBV28 and TRBJ1-1, is DVKVTQSSRYLVKRTGEKVFLECVQDMDHENMFWYRQDPGLGLRLIYFSYDVKMKEKGDIPEGYSVSREKKERFSLILESASTNQTSMYLCASSFRGNTEAFFGQGTRLTVV.

The V and J genes are TRBV7-9 and TRBJ2-1, with 7 nucleotides matching TRBD1. CDR3 length equals 12 residues. V was clipped by 5 bases and J by 8 bases; unmatched bases: 3. Germline CDR1 SEHNR, CDR2 FQNEAQ (reference sequence). CDR3 amino acids: CASSHTGDEQFF. The CDR3 DNA is TGTGCCAGCAGCCATACAGGGGATGAGCAGTTCTTC.

The rearrangement links TRBV6-6 to TRBJ1-3; perhaps TRBD1 as D (6 bases). The V gene's germline CDR1 is MNHNY and CDR2 SVGAGI (reference sequence). The CDR3 loop spans 12 amino acids. V gave up 10 bases and J gave up 4 bases, with 11 bases separating them. The DNA for the CDR3 is TGTGCCACAACAGGGTACGGAAACACCATATATTTT. It yields the protein CATTGYGNTIYF.

This chain links TRBV7-2 with TRBJ2-2, with a possible D match to TRBD2 (5 bases). The V end lost 5 bases, the J end lost 5 bases, and 18 bases lay between the germline ends. CDR3 length: 16 residues. The germline V gene encodes CDR1 SGHTA and CDR2 FQGNSA. This CDR3 is CASSLGLTLGTGELFF. CDR3 in DNA: TGTGCCAGCAGCCTAGGACTTACTCTGGGGACCGGGGAGCTGTTTTTT.